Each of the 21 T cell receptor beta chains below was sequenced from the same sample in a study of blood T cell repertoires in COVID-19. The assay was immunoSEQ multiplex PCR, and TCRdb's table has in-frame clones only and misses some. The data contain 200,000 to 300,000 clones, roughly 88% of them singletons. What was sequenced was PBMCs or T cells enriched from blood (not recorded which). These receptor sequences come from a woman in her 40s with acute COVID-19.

CDR3 nucleotide sequence: TGCAGCGTTGAGTCCGACAGGGGGGGCACCGGGGAGCTGTTTTTT. Its protein is CSVESDRGGTGELFF. This chain uses TRBV29-1 with TRBJ2-2; 9 bases fit TRBD1. Per the germline V gene, CDR1 is SQVTM and CDR2 is ANQGSEA. This CDR3 contains 15 residues. Trimming cost V 3 bases and J 4 bases; bases outside gene matches: 6.

The CDR3 nucleotides read TGTGCCAGCAGCGTCCAGGCCCCTGAAGCTTTCTTT. Its translation: CASSVQAPEAFF. This chain uses TRBV21-1 with TRBJ1-1; the D segment call TRBD1 is taken from the table without a DNA check. TRBV21-1 has pseudogene status. The CDR3 length is 12 residues.

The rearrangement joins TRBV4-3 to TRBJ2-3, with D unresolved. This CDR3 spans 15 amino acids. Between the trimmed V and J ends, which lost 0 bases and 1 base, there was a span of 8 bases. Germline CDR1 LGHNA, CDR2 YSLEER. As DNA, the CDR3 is TGCGCCAGCAGCCAAGATAGAGTCGGCACAGATACGCAGTATTTT. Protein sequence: CASSQDRVGTDTQYF.

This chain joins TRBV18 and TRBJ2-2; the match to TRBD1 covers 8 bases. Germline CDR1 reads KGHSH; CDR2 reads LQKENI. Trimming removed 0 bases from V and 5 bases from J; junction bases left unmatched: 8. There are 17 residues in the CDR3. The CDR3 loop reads CASSPPLDRARTGELFF. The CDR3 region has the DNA TGTGCCAGCTCACCACCCTTGGACAGGGCCCGTACCGGGGAGCTGTTTTTT. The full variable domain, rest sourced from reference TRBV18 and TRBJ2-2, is NAGVMQNPRHLVRRRGQEARLRCSPMKGHSHVYWYRQLPEEGLKFMVYLQKENIIDESGMPKERFSAEFPKEGPSILRIQQVVRGDSAAYFCASSPPLDRARTGELFFGEGSRLTVL.

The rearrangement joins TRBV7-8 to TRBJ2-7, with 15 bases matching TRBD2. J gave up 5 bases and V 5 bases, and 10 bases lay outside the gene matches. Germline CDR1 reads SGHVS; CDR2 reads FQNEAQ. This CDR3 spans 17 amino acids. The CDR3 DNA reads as TGTGCCAGCAGCCCGGGACTAGCGGGGGGACGATTAGACGAGCAGTACTTC. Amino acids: CASSPGLAGGRLDEQYF.

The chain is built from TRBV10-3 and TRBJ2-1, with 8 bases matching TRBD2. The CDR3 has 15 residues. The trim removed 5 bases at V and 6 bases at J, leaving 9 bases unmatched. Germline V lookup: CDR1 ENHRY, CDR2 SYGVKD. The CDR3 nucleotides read TGTGCCATCAGTTCCGGGACTAGTGGTAGCAATGAGCAGTTCTTC. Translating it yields CAISSGTSGSNEQFF.

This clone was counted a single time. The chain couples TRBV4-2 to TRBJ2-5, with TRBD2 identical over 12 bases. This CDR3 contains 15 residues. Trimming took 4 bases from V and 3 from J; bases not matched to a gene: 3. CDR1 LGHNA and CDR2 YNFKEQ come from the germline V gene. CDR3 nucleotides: TGTGCCAGCAGCCCGACTAGCGGGGGAGAAGAGACCCAGTACTTC. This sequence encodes CASSPTSGGEETQYF.

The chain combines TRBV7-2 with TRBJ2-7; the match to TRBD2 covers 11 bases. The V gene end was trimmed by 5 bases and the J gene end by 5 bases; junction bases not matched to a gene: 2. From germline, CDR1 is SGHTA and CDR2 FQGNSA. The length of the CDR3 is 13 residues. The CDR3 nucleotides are TGTGCCAGCAGCAAACTAGCGGGAGACGAGCAGTACGTC. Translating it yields CASSKLAGDEQYV.

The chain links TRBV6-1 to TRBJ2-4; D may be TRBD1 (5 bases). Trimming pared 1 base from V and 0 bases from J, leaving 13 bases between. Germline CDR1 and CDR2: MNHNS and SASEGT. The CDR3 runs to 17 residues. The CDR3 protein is CASSEETSRGAKNIQYF. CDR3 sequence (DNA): TGTGCCAGCAGTGAAGAGACATCAAGGGGAGCCAAAAACATTCAGTACTTC.

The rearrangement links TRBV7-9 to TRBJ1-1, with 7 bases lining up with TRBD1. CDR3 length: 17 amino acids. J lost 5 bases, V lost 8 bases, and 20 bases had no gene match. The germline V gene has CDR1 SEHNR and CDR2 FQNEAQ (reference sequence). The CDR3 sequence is CASSPNTGVRRGTEAFF. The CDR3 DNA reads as TGTGCCAGCTCCCCTAATACAGGGGTACGTAGAGGGACTGAAGCTTTCTTT. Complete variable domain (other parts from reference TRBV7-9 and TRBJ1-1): DTGVSQNPRHKITKRGQNVTFRCDPISEHNRLYWYRQTLGQGPEFLTYFQNEAQLEKSRLLSDRFSAERPKGSFSTLEIQRTEQGDSAMYLCASSPNTGVRRGTEAFFGQGTRLTVV.

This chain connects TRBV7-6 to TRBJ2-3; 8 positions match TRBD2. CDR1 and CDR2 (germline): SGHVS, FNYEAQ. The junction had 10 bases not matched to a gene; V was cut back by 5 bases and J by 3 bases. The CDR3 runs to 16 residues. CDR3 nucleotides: TGTGCCAGCAGCCCCACGCCCGCGGGGGGTACAGATACGCAGTATTTT. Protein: CASSPTPAGGTDTQYF.

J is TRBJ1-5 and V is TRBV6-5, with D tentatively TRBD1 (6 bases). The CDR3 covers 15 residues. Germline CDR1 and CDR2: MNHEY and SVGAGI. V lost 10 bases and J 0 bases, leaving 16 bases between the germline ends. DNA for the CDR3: TGTGCCACATTAAAGGACAGAACTAGCAATCAGCCCCAGCATTTT. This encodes CATLKDRTSNQPQHF.

CDR3 in amino acids: CATSRDLAGVQYF. The CDR3 DNA is TGTGCCACCAGCAGAGATCTAGCGGGGGTACAGTACTTC. The V gene is TRBV15, the J gene TRBJ2-5; 10 nucleotides line up with TRBD2. There are 13 residues in the CDR3. V lost 0 bases to trimming and J lost 11 bases; unmatched junction nucleotides: 3. The germline CDR1 and CDR2 sequences are LNHNV and YYDKDF (reference sequence). Based on the CDR3 plus reference TRBV15 and TRBJ2-5, the full variable domain is DAMVIQNPRYQVTQFGKPVTLSCSQTLNHNVMYWYQQKSSQAPKLLFHYYDKDFNNEADTPDNFQSRRPNTSFCFLDIRSPGLGDTAMYLCATSRDLAGVQYFGPGTRLLVL.

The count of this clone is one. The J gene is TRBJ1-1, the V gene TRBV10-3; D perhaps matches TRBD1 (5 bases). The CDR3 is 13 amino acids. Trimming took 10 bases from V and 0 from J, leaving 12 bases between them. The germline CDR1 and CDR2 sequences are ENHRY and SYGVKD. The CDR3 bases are TGTGCCAAAGCAGACAGCTTGAACACTGAAGCTTTCTTT. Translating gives CAKADSLNTEAFF.

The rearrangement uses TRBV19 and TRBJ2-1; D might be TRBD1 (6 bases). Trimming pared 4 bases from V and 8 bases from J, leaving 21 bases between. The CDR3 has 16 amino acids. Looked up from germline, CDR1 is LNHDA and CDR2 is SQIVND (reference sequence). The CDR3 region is CASSTVRLGAGDEQFF. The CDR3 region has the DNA TGTGCCAGTAGTACAGTCCGACTGGGGGCTGGGGATGAGCAGTTCTTC.

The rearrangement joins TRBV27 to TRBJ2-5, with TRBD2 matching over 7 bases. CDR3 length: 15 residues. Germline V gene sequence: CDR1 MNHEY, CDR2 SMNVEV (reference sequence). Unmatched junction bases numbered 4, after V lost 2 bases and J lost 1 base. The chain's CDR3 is CASSLAGTTQETQYF. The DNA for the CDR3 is TGTGCCAGCAGTTTAGCAGGGACTACCCAAGAGACCCAGTACTTC.

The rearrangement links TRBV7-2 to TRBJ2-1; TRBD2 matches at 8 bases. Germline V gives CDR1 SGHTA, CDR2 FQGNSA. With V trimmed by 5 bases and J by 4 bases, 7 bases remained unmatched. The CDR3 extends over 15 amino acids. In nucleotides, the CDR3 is TGTGCCAGCAGCCCTACAGCGGGGGCATACAATGAGCAGTTCTTC. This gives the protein CASSPTAGAYNEQFF.

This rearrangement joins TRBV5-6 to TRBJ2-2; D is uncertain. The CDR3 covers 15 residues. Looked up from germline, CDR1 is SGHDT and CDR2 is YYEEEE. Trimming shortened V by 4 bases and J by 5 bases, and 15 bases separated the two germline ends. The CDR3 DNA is TGTGCCAGCAGCCTAGTACCCCTGAAGACCGGGGAGCTGTTTTTT. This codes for CASSLVPLKTGELFF.

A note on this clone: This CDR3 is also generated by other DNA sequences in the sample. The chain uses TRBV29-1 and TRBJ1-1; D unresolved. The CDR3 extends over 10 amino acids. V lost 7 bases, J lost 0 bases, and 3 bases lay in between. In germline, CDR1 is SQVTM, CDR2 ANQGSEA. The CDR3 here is CSALNTEAFF. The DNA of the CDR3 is TGCAGCGCCTTGAACACTGAAGCTTTCTTT.

CDR3 amino acids: CASSVAVGAGAFF. In DNA form, the CDR3 reads TGTGCCAGCAGCGTAGCGGTGGGGGCGGGAGCTTTCTTT. The rearrangement links TRBV9 to TRBJ1-1, with D possibly matching TRBD1 (6 bases). Germline values: CDR1 SGDLS, CDR2 YYNGEE. Trimming stripped 0 bases from V and 10 bases from J, with 13 bases between. This CDR3 is 13 amino acids long.

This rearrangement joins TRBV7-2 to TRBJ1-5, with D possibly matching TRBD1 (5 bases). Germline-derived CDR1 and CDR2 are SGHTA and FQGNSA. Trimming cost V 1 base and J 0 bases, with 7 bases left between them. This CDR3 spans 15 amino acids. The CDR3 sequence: CASSLVGGSNQPQHF. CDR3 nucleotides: TGTGCCAGCAGCTTAGTGGGGGGTAGCAATCAGCCCCAGCATTTT.